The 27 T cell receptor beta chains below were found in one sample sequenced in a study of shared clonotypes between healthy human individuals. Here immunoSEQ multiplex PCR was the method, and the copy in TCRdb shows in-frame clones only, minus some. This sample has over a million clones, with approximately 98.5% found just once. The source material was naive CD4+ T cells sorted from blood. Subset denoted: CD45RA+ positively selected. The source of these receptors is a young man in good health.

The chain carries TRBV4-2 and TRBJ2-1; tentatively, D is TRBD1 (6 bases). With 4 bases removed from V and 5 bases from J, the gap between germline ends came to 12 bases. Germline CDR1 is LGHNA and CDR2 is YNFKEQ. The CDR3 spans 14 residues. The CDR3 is CASSPYGTNNEQFF. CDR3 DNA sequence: TGTGCCAGCAGCCCATACGGGACAAACAATGAGCAGTTCTTC.

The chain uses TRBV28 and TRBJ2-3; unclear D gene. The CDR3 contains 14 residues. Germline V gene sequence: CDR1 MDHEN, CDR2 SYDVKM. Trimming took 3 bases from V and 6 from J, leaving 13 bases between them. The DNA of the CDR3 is TGTGCCAGCAGTTTCGGTCCCCCCAGGGATACGCAGTATTTT. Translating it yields CASSFGPPRDTQYF. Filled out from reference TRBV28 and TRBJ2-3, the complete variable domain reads DVKVTQSSRYLVKRTGEKVFLECVQDMDHENMFWYRQDPGLGLRLIYFSYDVKMKEKGDIPEGYSVSREKKERFSLILESASTNQTSMYLCASSFGPPRDTQYFGPGTRLTVL.

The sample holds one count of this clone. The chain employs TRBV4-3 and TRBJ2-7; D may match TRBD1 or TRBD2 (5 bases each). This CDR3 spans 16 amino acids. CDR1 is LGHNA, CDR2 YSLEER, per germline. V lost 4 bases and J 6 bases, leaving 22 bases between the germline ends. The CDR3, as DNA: TGCGCCAGCAGCCTTGGGACCCCCCCTGCGTGGGGCGAGCAGTACTTC. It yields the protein CASSLGTPPAWGEQYF.

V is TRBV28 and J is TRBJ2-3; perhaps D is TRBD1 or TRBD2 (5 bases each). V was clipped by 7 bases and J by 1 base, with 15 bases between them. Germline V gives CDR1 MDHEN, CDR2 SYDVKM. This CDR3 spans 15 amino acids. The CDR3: CASIPGVGGTDTQYF. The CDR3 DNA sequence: TGTGCCAGCATCCCCGGGGTAGGGGGCACAGATACGCAGTATTTT.

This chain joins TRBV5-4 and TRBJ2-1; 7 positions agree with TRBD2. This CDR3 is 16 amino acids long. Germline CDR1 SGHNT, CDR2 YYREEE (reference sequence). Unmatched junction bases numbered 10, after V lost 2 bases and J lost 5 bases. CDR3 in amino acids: CASSFPYGRKNNEQFF. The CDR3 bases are TGTGCCAGCAGCTTTCCTTACGGGAGGAAGAACAATGAGCAGTTCTTC.

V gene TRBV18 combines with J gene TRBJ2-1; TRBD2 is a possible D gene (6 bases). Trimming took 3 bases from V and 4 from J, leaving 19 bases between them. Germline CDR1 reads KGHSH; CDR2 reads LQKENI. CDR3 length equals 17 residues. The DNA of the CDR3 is TGTGCCAGCTCACCTCTTCCCCCTGCGGGATATTACAATGAGCAGTTCTTC. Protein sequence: CASSPLPPAGYYNEQFF.

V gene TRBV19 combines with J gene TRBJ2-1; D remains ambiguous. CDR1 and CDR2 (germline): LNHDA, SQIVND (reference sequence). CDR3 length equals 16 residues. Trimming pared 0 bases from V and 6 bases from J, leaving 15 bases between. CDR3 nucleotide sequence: TGTGCCAGTAGTATAGATCTTAGGTATTCTGGCAATGAGCAGTTCTTC. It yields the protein CASSIDLRYSGNEQFF.

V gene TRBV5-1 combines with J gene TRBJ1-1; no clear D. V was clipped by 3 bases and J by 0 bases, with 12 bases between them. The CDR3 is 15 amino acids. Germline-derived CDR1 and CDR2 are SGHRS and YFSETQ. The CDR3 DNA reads TGCGCCAGCAGCTCCTCAGGCCAGATGAACACTGAAGCTTTCTTT. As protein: CASSSSGQMNTEAFF.

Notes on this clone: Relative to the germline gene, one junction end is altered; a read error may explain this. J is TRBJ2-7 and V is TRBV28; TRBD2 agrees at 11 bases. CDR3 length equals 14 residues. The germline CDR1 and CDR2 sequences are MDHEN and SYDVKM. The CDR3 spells CASSSGAGTSGGGF. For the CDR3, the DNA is TGTGCCAGCAGTTCCGGCGCCGGGACTAGCGGAGGGGGTTTC. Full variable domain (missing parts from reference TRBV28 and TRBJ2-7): DVKVTQSSRYLVKRTGEKVFLECVQDMDHENMFWYRQDPGLGLRLIYFSYDVKMKEKGDIPEGYSVSREKKERFSLILESASTNQTSMYLCASSSGAGTSGGGFGPGTRLTVT.

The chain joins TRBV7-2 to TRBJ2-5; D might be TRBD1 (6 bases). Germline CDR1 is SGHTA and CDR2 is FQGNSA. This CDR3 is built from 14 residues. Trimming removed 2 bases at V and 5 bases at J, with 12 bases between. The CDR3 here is CASSLQTGPETQYF. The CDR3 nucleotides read TGTGCCAGCAGCTTACAAACAGGGCCGGAGACCCAGTACTTC.

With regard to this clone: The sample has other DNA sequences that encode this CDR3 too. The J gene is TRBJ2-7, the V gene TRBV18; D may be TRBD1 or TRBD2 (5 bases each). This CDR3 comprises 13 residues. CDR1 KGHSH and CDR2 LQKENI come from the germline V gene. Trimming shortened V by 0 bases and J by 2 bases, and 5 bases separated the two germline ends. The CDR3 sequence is CASSPPGPYEQYF. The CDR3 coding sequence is TGTGCCAGCTCACCACCGGGACCCTACGAGCAGTACTTC.

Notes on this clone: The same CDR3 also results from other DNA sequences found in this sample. The CDR3 region is CASSLGGSYNEQFF. The DNA for the CDR3 is TGTGCCAGCAGCCTCGGGGGGTCCTACAATGAGCAGTTCTTC. The chain carries TRBV9 and TRBJ2-1, with TRBD2 matching over 7 bases. CDR3 size: 14 residues. The V segment lost 4 bases and the J segment 1 base; nucleotides outside the gene matches: 2. Germline assignment: CDR1 SGDLS and CDR2 YYNGEE.

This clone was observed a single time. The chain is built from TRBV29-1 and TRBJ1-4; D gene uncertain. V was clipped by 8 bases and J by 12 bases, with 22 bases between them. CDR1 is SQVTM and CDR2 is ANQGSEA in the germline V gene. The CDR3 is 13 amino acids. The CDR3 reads CSSRLARGGELFF. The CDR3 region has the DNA TGCAGCTCCCGACTAGCCCGGGGTGGGGAACTGTTTTTT.

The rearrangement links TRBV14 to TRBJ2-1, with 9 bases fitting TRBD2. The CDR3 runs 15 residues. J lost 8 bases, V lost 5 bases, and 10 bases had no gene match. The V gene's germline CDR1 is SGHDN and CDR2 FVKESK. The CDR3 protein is CASSFTGGRAHEQFF. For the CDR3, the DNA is TGTGCCAGCAGCTTTACTGGCGGGAGGGCCCATGAGCAGTTCTTC. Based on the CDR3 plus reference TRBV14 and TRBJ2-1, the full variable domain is EAGVTQFPSHSVIEKGQTVTLRCDPISGHDNLYWYRRVMGKEIKFLLHFVKESKQDESGMPNNRFLAERTGGTYSTLKVQPAELEDSGVYFCASSFTGGRAHEQFFGPGTRLTVL.

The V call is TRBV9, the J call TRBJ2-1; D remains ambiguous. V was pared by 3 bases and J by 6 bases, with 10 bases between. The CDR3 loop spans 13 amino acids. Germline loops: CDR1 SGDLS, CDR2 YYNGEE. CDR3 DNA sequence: TGTGCCAGCAGCGGTTTGCTGAGCAATGAGCAGTTCTTC. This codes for CASSGLLSNEQFF.

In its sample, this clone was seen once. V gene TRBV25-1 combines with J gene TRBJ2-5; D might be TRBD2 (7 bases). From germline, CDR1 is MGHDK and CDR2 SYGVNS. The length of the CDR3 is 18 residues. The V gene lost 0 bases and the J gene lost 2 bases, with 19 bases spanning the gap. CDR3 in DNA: TGTGCCAGCAGTGAATATAAGGGGGGGGACAAGCCGCAAGAGACCCAGTACTTC. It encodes CASSEYKGGDKPQETQYF.

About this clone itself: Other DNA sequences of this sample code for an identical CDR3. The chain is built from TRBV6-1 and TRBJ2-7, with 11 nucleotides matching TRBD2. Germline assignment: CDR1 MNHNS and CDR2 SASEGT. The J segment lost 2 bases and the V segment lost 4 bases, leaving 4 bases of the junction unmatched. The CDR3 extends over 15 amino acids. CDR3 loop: CASSATSGITYEQYF. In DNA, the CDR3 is TGTGCCAGCAGTGCGACTAGCGGGATTACCTACGAGCAGTACTTC.

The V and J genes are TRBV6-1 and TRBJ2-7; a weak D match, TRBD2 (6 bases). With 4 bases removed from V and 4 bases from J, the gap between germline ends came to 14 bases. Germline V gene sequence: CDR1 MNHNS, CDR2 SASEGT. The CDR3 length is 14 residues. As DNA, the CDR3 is TGTGCCAGCAGTGGGGACTTCGCGGAGTACGAGCAGTACTTC. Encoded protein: CASSGDFAEYEQYF.

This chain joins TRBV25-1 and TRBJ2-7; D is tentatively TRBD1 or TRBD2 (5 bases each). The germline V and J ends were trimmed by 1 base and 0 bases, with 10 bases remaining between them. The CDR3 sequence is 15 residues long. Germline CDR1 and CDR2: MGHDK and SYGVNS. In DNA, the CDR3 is TGTGCCAGCAGTGAATTAGGGACGGACTCCTACGAGCAGTACTTC. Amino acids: CASSELGTDSYEQYF.

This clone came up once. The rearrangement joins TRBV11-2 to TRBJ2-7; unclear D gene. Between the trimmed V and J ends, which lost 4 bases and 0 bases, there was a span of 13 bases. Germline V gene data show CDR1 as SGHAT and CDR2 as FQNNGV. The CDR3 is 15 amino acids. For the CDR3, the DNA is TGTGCCAGCAGCTCCGTGGGGTCCCTCTCCTACGAGCAGTACTTC. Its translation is CASSSVGSLSYEQYF.

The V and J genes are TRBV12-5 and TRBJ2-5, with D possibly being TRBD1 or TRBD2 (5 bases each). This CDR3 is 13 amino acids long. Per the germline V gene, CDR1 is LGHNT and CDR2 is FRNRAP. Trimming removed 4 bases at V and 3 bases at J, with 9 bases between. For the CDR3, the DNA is TGTGCTAGTGGTTGGGGACCGAAAGAGACCCAGTACTTC. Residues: CASGWGPKETQYF.

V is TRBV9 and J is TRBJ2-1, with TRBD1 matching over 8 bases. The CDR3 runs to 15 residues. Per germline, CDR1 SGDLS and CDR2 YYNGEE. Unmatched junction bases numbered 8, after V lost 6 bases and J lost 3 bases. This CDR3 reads CASTSTGGNYNEQFF. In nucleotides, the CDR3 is TGTGCCAGCACCAGTACAGGGGGAAACTACAATGAGCAGTTCTTC.

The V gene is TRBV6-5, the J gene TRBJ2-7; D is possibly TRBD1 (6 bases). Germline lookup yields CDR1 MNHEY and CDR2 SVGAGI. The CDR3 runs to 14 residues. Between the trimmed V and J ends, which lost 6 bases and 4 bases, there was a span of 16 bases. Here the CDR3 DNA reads TGTGCCAGCAGCGGGAACGGACAGATTTACGAGCAGTACTTC. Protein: CASSGNGQIYEQYF.

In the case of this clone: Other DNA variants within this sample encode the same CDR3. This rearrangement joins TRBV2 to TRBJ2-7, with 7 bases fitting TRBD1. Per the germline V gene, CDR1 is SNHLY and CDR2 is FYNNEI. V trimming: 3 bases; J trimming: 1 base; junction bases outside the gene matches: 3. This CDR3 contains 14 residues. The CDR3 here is CASSEAGGSYEQYF. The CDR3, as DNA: TGTGCCAGCAGTGAGGCAGGGGGTTCCTACGAGCAGTACTTC.

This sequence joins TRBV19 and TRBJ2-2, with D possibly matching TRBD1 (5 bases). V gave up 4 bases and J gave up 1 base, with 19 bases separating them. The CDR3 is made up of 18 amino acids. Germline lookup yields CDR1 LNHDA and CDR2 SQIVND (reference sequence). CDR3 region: CASSNRWMGQGNTGELFF. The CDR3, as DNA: TGTGCCAGTAGTAATCGATGGATGGGCCAGGGGAACACCGGGGAGCTGTTTTTT.

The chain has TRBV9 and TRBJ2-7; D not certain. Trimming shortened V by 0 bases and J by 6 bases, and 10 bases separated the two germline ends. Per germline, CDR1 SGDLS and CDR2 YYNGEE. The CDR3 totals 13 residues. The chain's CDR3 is CASSVEVGFEQYF. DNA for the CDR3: TGTGCCAGCAGCGTAGAGGTAGGGTTCGAGCAGTACTTC.

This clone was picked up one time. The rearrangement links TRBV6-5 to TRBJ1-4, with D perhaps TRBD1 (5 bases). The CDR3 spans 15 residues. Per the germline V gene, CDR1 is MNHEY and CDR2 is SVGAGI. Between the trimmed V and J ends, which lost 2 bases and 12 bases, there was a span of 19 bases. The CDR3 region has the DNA TGTGCCAGCAGTTACGCCGGGACCAACCCGGGGGAACTGTTTTTT. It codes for CASSYAGTNPGELFF.